The 20 T cell receptor beta chains in this list originate from one sample, sequenced in a study of blood T cell repertoires in COVID-19. Repertoires were generated with immunoSEQ multiplex PCR, while TCRdb's copy carries only in-frame clones and drops some. The table includes around 55,000 clones, about 88% detected once. What was sequenced was peripheral blood. Receptors were obtained from a man aged 60 to 69 with active COVID-19.

The CDR3 loop reads CASSEARALAKNIQYF. CDR3 DNA sequence: TGTGCCAGCAGTGAAGCGCGGGCTTTAGCCAAAAACATTCAGTACTTC. The J gene is TRBJ2-4, the V gene TRBV6-1; D may be TRBD2 (5 bases). Trimming removed 0 bases at V and 0 bases at J, with 9 bases between. Per germline, CDR1 MNHNS and CDR2 SASEGT. This CDR3 spans 16 amino acids.

This sequence joins TRBV19 and TRBJ1-2, with 7 bases aligning to TRBD1. The V and J ends lost 10 bases and 1 base, in that order; junction bases with no gene match: 6. The CDR3 length is 13 residues. Germline CDR1 is LNHDA and CDR2 is SQIVND (reference sequence). CDR3 loop: CATTGQLNYGYTF. Written as DNA, the CDR3 is TGTGCCACTACGGGACAGCTTAACTATGGCTACACCTTC.

The J gene is TRBJ2-7, the V gene TRBV7-2; the match to TRBD2 covers 14 bases. V was clipped by 4 bases and J by 5 bases; unmatched bases: 7. The germline CDR1 and CDR2 sequences are SGHTA and FQGNSA. The CDR3 totals 16 residues. The CDR3 here is CASSWGLAGVIHEQYF. CDR3 bases: TGTGCCAGCAGCTGGGGACTAGCGGGAGTAATCCACGAGCAGTACTTC.

This chain uses TRBV19 with TRBJ2-5; a possible D gene is TRBD2 (5 bases). The CDR3 sequence is 17 residues long. Germline CDR1 is LNHDA and CDR2 is SQIVND (reference sequence). With 0 bases removed from V and 4 bases from J, the gap between germline ends came to 18 bases. CDR3 in amino acids: CASSIDGPTRIGETQYF. The CDR3, as DNA: TGTGCCAGTAGTATAGATGGACCAACTAGAATTGGAGAGACCCAGTACTTC.

V is TRBV11-2 and J is TRBJ2-3; TRBD2 matches 9 bases. CDR1 and CDR2 (germline): SGHAT, FQNNGV. The CDR3 runs to 16 residues. J lost 3 bases, V lost 8 bases, and 12 bases had no gene match. Written as DNA, the CDR3 is TGTGCCAGCCTCCAACCGAGCGGGAGGAGAACAGATACGCAGTATTTT. Protein product: CASLQPSGRRTDTQYF.

The J gene is TRBJ2-1, the V gene TRBV10-3, with D possibly TRBD1 on 5 matching bases. Germline V gene data show CDR1 as ENHRY and CDR2 as SYGVKD. V was shortened by 7 bases and J by 4 bases, with 17 bases between the two germline ends. The CDR3 has 15 amino acids. CDR3 residues: CAITPRPTDYNEQFF. The CDR3 region has the DNA TGTGCCATCACCCCCCGACCGACAGATTACAATGAGCAGTTCTTC.

The rearrangement joins TRBV7-6 to TRBJ1-2; 11 bases fit TRBD1. CDR1 is SGHVS and CDR2 is FNYEAQ in the germline V gene. The CDR3 loop spans 16 amino acids. With 1 base clipped from V and 1 base from J, the junction kept 2 bases outside the gene matches. The CDR3 DNA reads as TGTGCCAGCAGCTTAGATGGGACAGGGGGTAACTATGGCTACACCTTC. Protein sequence: CASSLDGTGGNYGYTF.

The rearrangement joins TRBV7-9 to TRBJ2-2; 7 bases fit TRBD1. This CDR3 spans 18 amino acids. Germline CDR1 reads SEHNR; CDR2 reads FQNEAQ (reference sequence). The junction had 15 bases not matched to a gene; V was cut back by 1 base and J by 7 bases. The CDR3 loop reads CASSLEQVTGAPGGELFF. The CDR3 nucleotides read TGTGCCAGCAGCTTAGAACAAGTTACAGGGGCCCCCGGCGGGGAGCTGTTTTTT. Filled out from reference TRBV7-9 and TRBJ2-2, the complete variable domain reads DTGVSQNPRHKITKRGQNVTFRCDPISEHNRLYWYRQTLGQGPEFLTYFQNEAQLEKSRLLSDRFSAERPKGSFSTLEIQRTEQGDSAMYLCASSLEQVTGAPGGELFFGEGSRLTVL.

The rearrangement joins TRBV30 to TRBJ1-6, with D unclear. Trimming took 5 bases from V and 0 from J, leaving 8 bases between them. Germline V gene data show CDR1 as GTSNPN and CDR2 as SVGIG (reference sequence). The CDR3 has 14 residues. The CDR3 sequence is CAWGRSSYNSPLHF. The CDR3, as DNA: TGTGCCTGGGGGCGGAGCTCCTATAATTCACCCCTCCACTTT.

This chain connects TRBV30 to TRBJ2-6, with 7 bases that match TRBD2. CDR1 is GTSNPN, CDR2 SVGIG, per germline (reference sequence). Losses at the gene ends were 3 bases for V and 0 bases for J; bases not matched to a gene: 8. The CDR3 is made up of 17 amino acids. The CDR3 region is CAWRRGRASSGANVLTF. Written as DNA, the CDR3 is TGTGCCTGGAGGCGAGGGAGGGCCTCCTCTGGGGCCAACGTCCTGACTTTC.

The CDR3 spells CASSRPGGASEKLFF. The CDR3 DNA reads as TGTGCCAGCAGCCGACCTGGAGGGGCGAGTGAAAAACTGTTTTTT. The chain employs TRBV14 and TRBJ1-4, with D possibly matching TRBD1 (5 bases). Germline values: CDR1 SGHDN, CDR2 FVKESK. V shed 4 bases and J shed 7 bases, with 16 bases lying between them. This CDR3 has 15 residues.

In its sample, this clone was seen once. This chain connects TRBV9 to TRBJ1-1; 9 bases align to TRBD1. V was clipped by 3 bases and J by 4 bases; unmatched bases: 7. This CDR3 is 15 amino acids long. Per the germline V gene, CDR1 is SGDLS and CDR2 is YYNGEE. The CDR3 sequence is CASSAPTGGVTEAFF. CDR3 nucleotide sequence: TGTGCCAGCAGCGCGCCTACAGGGGGCGTCACTGAAGCTTTCTTT.

This clone was detected only once. The chain uses TRBV6-5 and TRBJ1-6; possibly TRBD1 for D (5 bases). The CDR3 runs to 15 residues. V lost 0 bases, J lost 4 bases, and 7 bases lay in between. CDR1 and CDR2 (germline): MNHEY, SVGAGI. DNA for the CDR3: TGTGCCAGCAGTTACTCGGGGCAGTATAATTCACCCCTCCACTTT. Protein sequence: CASSYSGQYNSPLHF.

The chain recombines TRBV6-1 with TRBJ2-5; 7 positions match TRBD1. The CDR3 is 15 amino acids. Looked up from germline, CDR1 is MNHNS and CDR2 is SASEGT. V shed 1 base, J shed 3 bases, and the junction held 5 bases outside the gene matches. The CDR3 is CASSEGLGTEETQYF. The CDR3 DNA is TGTGCCAGCAGTGAAGGTCTGGGGACAGAAGAGACCCAGTACTTC.

The sample holds one count of this clone. J is TRBJ2-7 and V is TRBV5-1, with 9 nucleotides matching TRBD2. Trimming cost V 0 bases and J 8 bases; bases outside gene matches: 18. The CDR3 totals 18 residues. Germline V gives CDR1 SGHRS, CDR2 YFSETQ. In nucleotides, the CDR3 is TGCGCCAGCAGCTTGGCTAGGTGGTCTAGCGGGGAACCTACGAAGCAGTACTTC. Translation gives CASSLARWSSGEPTKQYF. Full variable domain (missing parts from reference TRBV5-1 and TRBJ2-7): KAGVTQTPRYLIKTRGQQVTLSCSPISGHRSVSWYQQTPGQGLQFLFEYFSETQRNKGNFPGRFSGRQFSNSRSEMNVSTLELGDSALYLCASSLARWSSGEPTKQYFGPGTRLTVT.

This sequence joins TRBV13 and TRBJ2-7; TRBD2 aligns across 11 bases. Germline V lookup: CDR1 PRHDT, CDR2 FYEKMQ (reference sequence). This CDR3 has 15 residues. V dropped 4 bases and J dropped 0; count of bases not matched to a gene: 2. The CDR3 DNA follows: TGTGCCAGCAGCTCCGGGACTAGCGGCTCCTACGAGCAGTACTTC. This translates into CASSSGTSGSYEQYF.

The chain is built from TRBV5-1 and TRBJ2-5; 7 nucleotides match TRBD2. V lost 2 bases and J lost 8; bases outside the gene matches: 18. Germline V gene data show CDR1 as SGHRS and CDR2 as YFSETQ. There are 17 residues in the CDR3. The CDR3 reads CASSLGTGASGSETQYF. The CDR3 DNA reads as TGCGCCAGCAGCTTAGGGACTGGGGCTAGCGGTTCCGAAACCCAGTACTTC.

The genes are TRBV7-2 and TRBJ2-5, with 9 bases fitting TRBD2. The ends lost 1 base at V and 5 bases at J; junction bases unmatched: 5. The germline V gene encodes CDR1 SGHTA and CDR2 FQGNSA. The CDR3 is made up of 15 amino acids. CDR3 region: CASSLGLAGYETQYF. As DNA, the CDR3 is TGTGCCAGCAGCTTAGGGCTAGCGGGATACGAGACCCAGTACTTC.

The chain couples TRBV5-1 to TRBJ2-1; TRBD1 matches 7 bases. The germline V gene has CDR1 SGHRS and CDR2 YFSETQ. CDR3 size: 14 residues. V dropped 2 bases and J dropped 2; count of bases not matched to a gene: 1. The CDR3 region has the DNA TGCGCCAGCAGCTTAGGGGGCCCCTACAATGAGCAGTTCTTC. Protein product: CASSLGGPYNEQFF. The full variable domain, in which reference TRBV5-1 and TRBJ2-1 provide the parts outside the CDR3, is KAGVTQTPRYLIKTRGQQVTLSCSPISGHRSVSWYQQTPGQGLQFLFEYFSETQRNKGNFPGRFSGRQFSNSRSEMNVSTLELGDSALYLCASSLGGPYNEQFFGPGTRLTVL.

V usage is TRBV5-4 and J usage is TRBJ2-5, with 7 bases identical to TRBD2. Germline CDR1 reads SGHNT; CDR2 reads YYREEE (reference sequence). V lost 3 bases to trimming and J lost 4 bases; unmatched junction nucleotides: 6. The length of the CDR3 is 14 residues. CDR3: CASSSVGGGETQYF. As DNA, the CDR3 is TGTGCCAGCAGCTCGGTTGGGGGGGGAGAGACCCAGTACTTC.